This TCR beta chain was documented in a study of PD-1 blockade in classical Hodgkin lymphoma. In germline, CDR1 is MNHEY, CDR2 SMNVEV (reference sequence). CDR3 length: 16 residues. The V gene end was trimmed by 3 bases and the J gene end by 1 base; junction bases not matched to a gene: 4. Measured with immunoSEQ multiplex PCR; TCRdb has only the in-frame clones, and not every one. Here the sample spans 23,000 or so clones, about four fifths being singletons. Time point indicated: cycle 4 day 1 (C4D1), after six to seven weeks of nivolumab. All trial patients relapsed after autologous stem cell transplantation.

The rearrangement links TRBV27 to TRBJ2-1; the match to TRBD2 covers 9 bases. The source is a human donor with classical Hodgkin lymphoma. Sequencing was performed on peripheral blood mononuclear cells (PBMCs), taken before the fourth cycle of nivolumab. CDR3 in amino acids: CASSFLAGKSYNEQFF. In nucleotides, the CDR3 is TGTGCCAGCAGTTTCCTAGCGGGGAAGTCCTACAATGAGCAGTTCTTC.